This paragraph reports one TCR beta chain. Its cognate antigen is unknown. The CDR3 has 11 amino acids. Germline CDR1 reads MNHNS; CDR2 reads SASEGT. The germline V and J ends were trimmed by 6 bases and 4 bases, with 7 bases remaining between them. Assay used: immunoSEQ multiplex PCR; TCRdb lists only in-frame clones, some missing. The sample comprises approximately 8,800 clones, almost 80% of which are singletons, and about a tenth rests with the top ten. The source of the sample is a study of immune evolution from preneoplasia to lung adenocarcinoma. Findings and caveats of the study: Top clone share appeared to fall from AAH through AIS, MIA, adenocarcinoma. Clonality was highest in normal lung, lower in later-stage lesions apparently.

Between the mid-2010s and the late 2010s, patients underwent resection in Japan or China. H&E slides confirmed each diagnosis, reviewed by two pathologists independently. This TCR was recovered from an older donor with lung adenocarcinoma. The sample taken for sequencing was FFPE minimally invasive lung adenocarcinoma tissue. The chain employs TRBV6-1 and TRBJ2-7; D not resolved. The CDR3 sequence: CASSKIYEQYF. The CDR3 DNA reads as TGTGCCAGCAGCAAGATTTACGAGCAGTACTTC.